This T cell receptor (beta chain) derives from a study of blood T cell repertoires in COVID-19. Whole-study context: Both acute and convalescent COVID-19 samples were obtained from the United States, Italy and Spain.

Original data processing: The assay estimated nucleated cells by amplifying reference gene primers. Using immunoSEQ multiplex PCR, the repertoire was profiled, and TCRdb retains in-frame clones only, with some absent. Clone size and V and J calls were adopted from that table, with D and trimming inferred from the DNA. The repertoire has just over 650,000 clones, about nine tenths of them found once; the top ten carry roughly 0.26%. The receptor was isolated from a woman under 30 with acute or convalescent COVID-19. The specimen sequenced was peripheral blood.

The CDR3 spells CASSRGLELETQYF. Here the CDR3 DNA reads TGTGCCAGCAGCCGAGGACTTGAACTAGAGACCCAGTACTTC. This sequence joins TRBV5-6 and TRBJ2-5; a weak D match, TRBD2 (5 bases). In germline, CDR1 is SGHDT, CDR2 YYEEEE. V lost 4 bases and J 4 bases, leaving 14 bases between the germline ends. The CDR3 sequence is 14 residues long.